The clone carrying this T cell receptor beta chain has a count of ten or more. These data belong to a study of Graves' ophthalmopathy and Graves' hyperthyroidism. V was cut by 2 bases and J by 0 bases, with 5 bases left in between. Per germline, CDR1 MDHEN and CDR2 SYDVKM. The CDR3 sequence is 14 residues long. The diagnosis was founded upon clinical symptoms, serum thyroxine, TRAb, thyroid ultrasound and orbital computed tomography. TCR beta CDR3 amplification used RNA transcripts. RT-PCR with HTBI primers came first, then second-round multiplex PCR. TCRdb reprocessed the multiplex PCR reads via MiXCR and lists one record per CDR3 protein. Of approximately 540,000 distinct CDR3 sequences detected, less than 40% appear once; the ten largest clones hold about 4%.

The sample consisted of peripheral blood or thyroid tissue (not recorded which). The chain has TRBV28 and TRBJ1-3; unclear D gene. The clonotype comes from an adult man with Graves' hyperthyroidism. In nucleotides, the CDR3 is TGTGCCAGCAGTTTACCGCACTCTGGAAACACCATATATTTT. Translating gives CASSLPHSGNTIYF.